The rows below give T cell receptor beta chains drawn from one sample of a study of cytomegalovirus exposure and HLA in healthy donors. Here immunoSEQ multiplex PCR was the method, and the copy in TCRdb shows in-frame clones only, minus some. This sample yields about 110,000 clones, of which around 95% are seen a single time; 0.67% belongs to the top ten. Specimen: PBMCs. Every receptor here comes from a woman aged 18-35 years in good health and CMV-seronegative. CDR3s include the opening cysteine and the closing phenylalanine or tryptophan. A D gene is named only where the DNA matches it firmly. Clone size appears in some rows only: once, few, many, or a class for an expanded clone.

J gene: TRBJ1-6; D gene: TRBD1; V gene: TRBV19; clone size: .; CDR3 length: 15; CDR3 protein: CASSLTGTYNSPLHF; CDR3 DNA: TGTGCCAGTAGCCTGACAGGGACCTATAATTCACCCCTCCACTTT
J gene: TRBJ1-1; D gene: .; V gene: TRBV27; clone size: once; CDR3 length: 13; CDR3 protein: CASSFRPLSQAFF; CDR3 DNA: TGTGCCAGCAGTTTCCGCCCCCTTAGCCAAGCTTTCTTT
J gene: TRBJ1-2; D gene: .; V gene: TRBV5-1; clone size: .; CDR3 length: 15; CDR3 protein: CASSLGTSGVYGYTF; CDR3 DNA: TGCGCCAGCAGCTTGGGGACCTCAGGGGTGTATGGCTACACCTTC
J gene: TRBJ1-5; D gene: .; V gene: TRBV6-4; clone size: .; CDR3 length: 19; CDR3 protein: CASRDEKGETLWNNQPQHF; CDR3 DNA: TGTGCCAGCAGGGATGAGAAGGGGGAGACCTTGTGGAACAATCAGCCCCAGCATTTT
J gene: TRBJ1-1; D gene: .; V gene: TRBV2; clone size: .; CDR3 length: 13; CDR3 protein: CASRLEGNTEAFF; CDR3 DNA: TGTGCCAGCAGGCTGGAGGGGAACACTGAAGCTTTCTTT
J gene: TRBJ2-7; D gene: TRBD2; V gene: TRBV9; clone size: .; CDR3 length: 16; CDR3 protein: CASSPGTSGYSYEQYF; CDR3 DNA: TGTGCCAGCAGTCCCGGGACTAGCGGGTACTCCTACGAGCAGTACTTC
J gene: TRBJ1-1; D gene: .; V gene: TRBV25-1; clone size: .; CDR3 length: 13; CDR3 protein: CASSGGGGTEAFF; CDR3 DNA: TGTGCCAGCAGTGGGGGGGGAGGCACTGAAGCTTTCTTT
J gene: TRBJ1-2; D gene: TRBD1; V gene: TRBV19; clone size: .; CDR3 length: 15; CDR3 protein: CASTTQGTELYGYTF; CDR3 DNA: TGTGCCAGTACTACCCAAGGGACAGAACTTTATGGCTACACCTTC
J gene: TRBJ2-1; D gene: .; V gene: TRBV6-5; clone size: once; CDR3 length: 13; CDR3 protein: CASSYLGRGEQFF; CDR3 DNA: TGTGCCAGCAGTTACCTCGGGCGGGGTGAGCAGTTCTTC
J gene: TRBJ2-3; D gene: .; V gene: TRBV7-2; clone size: .; CDR3 length: 13; CDR3 protein: CASSFSGTDTQYF; CDR3 DNA: TGTGCCAGCAGCTTCTCAGGCACAGATACGCAGTATTTT
J gene: TRBJ2-1; D gene: TRBD2; V gene: TRBV19; clone size: .; CDR3 length: 21; CDR3 protein: CASMPGLGTSGGASSYNEQFF; CDR3 DNA: TGTGCCAGTATGCCTGGCCTCGGGACTAGCGGGGGAGCCAGCTCCTACAATGAGCAGTTCTTC
J gene: TRBJ1-2; D gene: .; V gene: TRBV19; clone size: .; CDR3 length: 16; CDR3 protein: CASSSRHDATNYGYTF; CDR3 DNA: TGTGCCAGTAGTTCCCGACACGACGCAACCAACTATGGCTACACCTTC
J gene: TRBJ2-3; D gene: TRBD1; V gene: TRBV2; clone size: .; CDR3 length: 15; CDR3 protein: CASRGQGLGADTQYF; CDR3 DNA: TGTGCCAGCAGAGGACAGGGGCTAGGTGCAGATACGCAGTATTTT
J gene: TRBJ2-7; D gene: TRBD1; V gene: TRBV2; clone size: .; CDR3 length: 14; CDR3 protein: CASNEQGQTYEQYF; CDR3 DNA: TGTGCCAGTAACGAACAGGGGCAGACCTACGAGCAGTACTTC
J gene: TRBJ1-1; D gene: TRBD1; V gene: TRBV13; clone size: .; CDR3 length: 16; CDR3 protein: CASSPDREKGDTEAFF; CDR3 DNA: TGTGCCAGCAGCCCGGACAGGGAGAAGGGGGACACTGAAGCTTTCTTT
J gene: TRBJ2-1; D gene: .; V gene: TRBV4-3; clone size: .; CDR3 length: 16; CDR3 protein: CASSQDWPPRYNEQFF; CDR3 DNA: TGCGCCAGCAGCCAAGATTGGCCTCCCCGCTACAATGAGCAGTTCTTC
J gene: TRBJ2-2; D gene: .; V gene: TRBV19; clone size: .; CDR3 length: 15; CDR3 protein: CATPGGPGETGELFF; CDR3 DNA: TGTGCCACCCCAGGAGGTCCAGGGGAGACCGGGGAGCTGTTTTTT
J gene: TRBJ1-1; D gene: .; V gene: TRBV18; clone size: .; CDR3 length: 14; CDR3 protein: CASSPTTGNTEAFF; CDR3 DNA: TGTGCCAGCTCACCGACGACAGGAAACACTGAAGCTTTCTTT
J gene: TRBJ1-3; D gene: .; V gene: TRBV4-1; clone size: .; CDR3 length: 14; CDR3 protein: CASSQLDSGNTIYF; CDR3 DNA: TGCGCCAGCAGCCAACTAGACTCTGGAAACACCATATATTTT
J gene: TRBJ2-5; D gene: TRBD2; V gene: TRBV30; clone size: .; CDR3 length: 15; CDR3 protein: CAWSLLGGSQETQYF; CDR3 DNA: TGTGCCTGGAGTTTACTGGGGGGGAGCCAAGAGACCCAGTACTTC
J gene: TRBJ2-7; D gene: TRBD2; V gene: TRBV7-9; clone size: .; CDR3 length: 15; CDR3 protein: CASSLGKTSGGEQYF; CDR3 DNA: TGTGCCAGCAGCTTAGGGAAGACGTCGGGAGGGGAGCAGTACTTC
J gene: TRBJ2-1; D gene: TRBD2; V gene: TRBV18; clone size: few; CDR3 length: 14; CDR3 protein: CASSRSGGDNEQFF; CDR3 DNA: TGTGCCAGCTCACGGAGCGGGGGGGACAATGAGCAGTTCTTC
J gene: TRBJ1-1; D gene: .; V gene: TRBV15; clone size: .; CDR3 length: 15; CDR3 protein: CATSRTLAWNTEAFF; CDR3 DNA: TGTGCCACCAGCAGAACCCTGGCCTGGAACACTGAAGCTTTCTTT
J gene: TRBJ2-3; D gene: TRBD2; V gene: TRBV5-4; clone size: .; CDR3 length: 17; CDR3 protein: CASRLASGGRVTDTQYF; CDR3 DNA: TGTGCCAGCCGCCTCGCTAGCGGGGGTCGGGTCACAGATACGCAGTATTTT
J gene: TRBJ1-5; D gene: .; V gene: TRBV6-1; clone size: .; CDR3 length: 13; CDR3 protein: CASGGGGAQPQHF; CDR3 DNA: TGTGCCAGCGGGGGCGGGGGGGCTCAGCCCCAGCATTTT
J gene: TRBJ2-7; D gene: TRBD1; V gene: TRBV19; clone size: .; CDR3 length: 14; CDR3 protein: CASSLTGFANEQYF; CDR3 DNA: TGTGCCAGTAGTTTGACAGGGTTTGCTAACGAGCAGTACTTC
J gene: TRBJ2-3; D gene: .; V gene: TRBV4-2; clone size: .; CDR3 length: 17; CDR3 protein: CASSQHRSWSGTDTQYF; CDR3 DNA: TGTGCCAGCAGCCAACATCGCTCCTGGAGCGGTACAGATACGCAGTATTTT
J gene: TRBJ2-7; D gene: TRBD2; V gene: TRBV28; clone size: .; CDR3 length: 17; CDR3 protein: CASRPGLAGNLRREQYF; CDR3 DNA: TGTGCCAGCAGACCGGGACTAGCGGGGAACCTACGACGCGAGCAGTACTTC
J gene: TRBJ2-7; D gene: .; V gene: TRBV6-1; clone size: .; CDR3 length: 15; CDR3 protein: CASNRDKHPTGEQYF; CDR3 DNA: TGTGCCAGTAACCGGGACAAGCATCCCACGGGGGAGCAGTACTTC
J gene: TRBJ2-3; D gene: TRBD2; V gene: TRBV11-2; clone size: .; CDR3 length: 19; CDR3 protein: CASSLVLAGGHTSTDTQYF; CDR3 DNA: TGTGCCAGCAGCTTAGTCCTAGCGGGGGGTCACACTAGCACAGATACGCAGTATTTT
J gene: TRBJ2-3; D gene: .; V gene: TRBV7-3; clone size: .; CDR3 length: 16; CDR3 protein: CASSLFAAASTDTQYF; CDR3 DNA: TGTGCCAGCAGCTTATTCGCAGCGGCCAGCACAGATACGCAGTATTTT
J gene: TRBJ2-1; D gene: TRBD1; V gene: TRBV2; clone size: .; CDR3 length: 15; CDR3 protein: CASSEDRGSYNEQFF; CDR3 DNA: TGTGCCAGCAGTGAAGACAGGGGGTCCTACAATGAGCAGTTCTTC
J gene: TRBJ1-6; D gene: TRBD1; V gene: TRBV28; clone size: .; CDR3 length: 16; CDR3 protein: CASSPEQGALNSPLHF; CDR3 DNA: TGTGCCAGCAGCCCCGAACAGGGGGCACTGAATTCACCCCTCCACTTT
J gene: TRBJ2-7; D gene: .; V gene: TRBV4-1; clone size: .; CDR3 length: 14; CDR3 protein: CASSHTGGLYEQYF; CDR3 DNA: TGCGCCAGCAGCCATACAGGTGGGCTATACGAGCAGTACTTC
J gene: TRBJ2-3; D gene: TRBD2; V gene: TRBV7-2; clone size: once; CDR3 length: 14; CDR3 protein: CASSPSGGADTQYF; CDR3 DNA: TGTGCCAGCAGTCCTAGCGGGGGGGCAGATACGCAGTATTTT
J gene: TRBJ1-2; D gene: .; V gene: TRBV29-1; clone size: .; CDR3 length: 13; CDR3 protein: CSVDTGSVDGYTF; CDR3 DNA: TGCAGCGTTGACACAGGATCGGTTGATGGCTACACCTTC
J gene: TRBJ1-2; D gene: .; V gene: TRBV18; clone size: .; CDR3 length: 13; CDR3 protein: CASSPQGGHSYTF; CDR3 DNA: TGTGCCAGCTCCCCTCAGGGTGGGCATAGCTACACCTTC
J gene: TRBJ1-4; D gene: .; V gene: TRBV7-9; clone size: .; CDR3 length: 14; CDR3 protein: CASGPMGGNEKLFF; CDR3 DNA: TGTGCCAGCGGCCCTATGGGAGGGAATGAAAAACTGTTTTTT
J gene: TRBJ2-7; D gene: TRBD2; V gene: TRBV5-4; clone size: .; CDR3 length: 13; CDR3 protein: CASSLGLAREQYF; CDR3 DNA: TGTGCCAGCAGCCTCGGACTAGCGCGCGAGCAGTACTTC
J gene: TRBJ2-3; D gene: .; V gene: TRBV11-3; clone size: .; CDR3 length: 14; CDR3 protein: CASSLGDLQDTQYF; CDR3 DNA: TGTGCCAGCAGCTTAGGGGACTTGCAAGATACGCAGTATTTT
J gene: TRBJ1-1; D gene: .; V gene: TRBV18; clone size: .; CDR3 length: 13; CDR3 protein: CASSPFKNTEAFF; CDR3 DNA: TGTGCCAGCTCACCATTCAAGAACACTGAAGCTTTCTTT
J gene: TRBJ2-5; D gene: TRBD1; V gene: TRBV5-5; clone size: .; CDR3 length: 14; CDR3 protein: CASSLGGGKETQYF; CDR3 DNA: TGTGCCAGCAGCTTGGGAGGGGGCAAAGAGACCCAGTACTTC
J gene: TRBJ2-3; D gene: .; V gene: TRBV7-8; clone size: once; CDR3 length: 13; CDR3 protein: CASSLMGPDTQYF; CDR3 DNA: TGTGCCAGCAGCTTAATGGGGCCAGATACGCAGTATTTT
J gene: TRBJ2-7; D gene: TRBD1; V gene: TRBV6-5; clone size: .; CDR3 length: 14; CDR3 protein: CASNKNRGSYEQYF; CDR3 DNA: TGTGCCAGCAATAAAAACAGGGGGTCGTACGAGCAGTACTTC
J gene: TRBJ1-5; D gene: TRBD1; V gene: TRBV2; clone size: once; CDR3 length: 14; CDR3 protein: CASSRQGATQPQHF; CDR3 DNA: TGTGCCAGCAGTAGACAGGGGGCGACTCAGCCCCAGCATTTT
J gene: TRBJ1-1; D gene: .; V gene: TRBV27; clone size: .; CDR3 length: 14; CDR3 protein: CASSFAGANTEAFF; CDR3 DNA: TGTGCCAGCAGTTTCGCAGGGGCGAACACTGAAGCTTTCTTT
J gene: TRBJ2-7; D gene: .; V gene: TRBV7-2; clone size: .; CDR3 length: 14; CDR3 protein: CASSLEKLSYEQYF; CDR3 DNA: TGTGCCAGCAGCTTAGAGAAGCTCTCCTACGAGCAGTACTTC
J gene: TRBJ2-2; D gene: .; V gene: TRBV6-6; clone size: .; CDR3 length: 13; CDR3 protein: CASSSQGGGELFF; CDR3 DNA: TGTGCCAGCAGTTCCCAGGGAGGCGGGGAGCTGTTTTTT
J gene: TRBJ2-2; D gene: .; V gene: TRBV28; clone size: .; CDR3 length: 17; CDR3 protein: CASSHLIGGTNTGELFF; CDR3 DNA: TGTGCCAGCAGTCATCTCATCGGGGGAACTAACACCGGGGAGCTGTTTTTT
J gene: TRBJ1-1; D gene: .; V gene: TRBV29-1; clone size: few; CDR3 length: 13; CDR3 protein: CSVESPYSLEAFF; CDR3 DNA: TGCAGCGTTGAATCCCCTTACTCCCTTGAAGCTTTCTTT
J gene: TRBJ2-3; D gene: TRBD2; V gene: TRBV5-1; clone size: .; CDR3 length: 16; CDR3 protein: CASSLGEGGRVDTQYF; CDR3 DNA: TGCGCCAGCAGCTTGGGGGAGGGTGGCAGGGTCGATACGCAGTATTTT
J gene: TRBJ2-7; D gene: .; V gene: TRBV27; clone size: .; CDR3 length: 13; CDR3 protein: CASSLWQGGEQYF; CDR3 DNA: TGTGCCAGCAGTTTATGGCAGGGGGGCGAGCAGTACTTC
J gene: TRBJ2-1; D gene: TRBD1; V gene: TRBV11-3; clone size: .; CDR3 length: 16; CDR3 protein: CASSLAGQGASNEQFF; CDR3 DNA: TGTGCCAGCAGCTTAGCCGGACAGGGGGCATCAAATGAGCAGTTCTTC